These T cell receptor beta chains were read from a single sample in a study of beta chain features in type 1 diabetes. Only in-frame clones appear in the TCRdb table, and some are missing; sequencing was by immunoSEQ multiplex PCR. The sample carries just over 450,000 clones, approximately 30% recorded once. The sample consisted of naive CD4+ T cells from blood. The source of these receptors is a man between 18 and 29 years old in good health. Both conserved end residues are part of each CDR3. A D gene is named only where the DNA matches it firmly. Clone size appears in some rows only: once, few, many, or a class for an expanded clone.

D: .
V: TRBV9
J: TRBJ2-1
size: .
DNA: TGTGCCAGCAGTCGGACCAATGAGCAGTTCTTC
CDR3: CASSRTNEQFF

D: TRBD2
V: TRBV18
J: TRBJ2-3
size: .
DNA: TGTGCCAGCTCACCGCTAGCGGGAGGCTCGTTGGGCACAGATACGCAGTATTTT
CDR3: CASSPLAGGSLGTDTQYF

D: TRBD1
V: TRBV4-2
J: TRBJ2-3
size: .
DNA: TGTGCCAGCAGCCGGGGGGACAGGGATGAGTCAGATACGCAGTATTTT
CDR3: CASSRGDRDESDTQYF

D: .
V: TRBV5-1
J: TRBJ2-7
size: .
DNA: TGCGCCAGCAGCCCGACTCCGGGCTCCTACGAGCAGTACTTC
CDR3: CASSPTPGSYEQYF

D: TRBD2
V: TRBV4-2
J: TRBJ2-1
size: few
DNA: TGTGCCAGCAGCCCAGCCGGACTAGCCTACAATGAGCAGTTCTTC
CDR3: CASSPAGLAYNEQFF

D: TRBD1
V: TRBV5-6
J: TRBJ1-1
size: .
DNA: TGTGCCAGCAGCATAAAGGACAGGGTCAAGAACACTGAAGCTTTCTTT
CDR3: CASSIKDRVKNTEAFF

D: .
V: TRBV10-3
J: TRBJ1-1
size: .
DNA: TGTGCCATCAGTGAGTCCCTCCTCGGGAACACTGAAGCTTTCTTT
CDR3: CAISESLLGNTEAFF

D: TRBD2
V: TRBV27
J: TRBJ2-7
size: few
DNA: TGTGCCAGCAGTTTAATGTTGCGGGAGGGCCACGGCTACGAGCAGTACTTC
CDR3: CASSLMLREGHGYEQYF

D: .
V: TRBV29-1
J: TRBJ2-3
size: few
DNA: TGCAGCGTTGACAGGGGCGGCACAGATACGCAGTATTTT
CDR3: CSVDRGGTDTQYF

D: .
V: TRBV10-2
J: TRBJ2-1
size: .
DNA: TGCGCCAGCAGTGAGAGGTCTAGTTACTCCTACAATGAGCAGTTCTTC
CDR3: CASSERSSYSYNEQFF

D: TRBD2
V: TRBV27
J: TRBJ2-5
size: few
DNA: TGTGCCAGCAGGGCTAGCGGGGCCCAAGAGACCCAGTACTTC
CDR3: CASRASGAQETQYF

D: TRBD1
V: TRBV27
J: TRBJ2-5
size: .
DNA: TGTGCCAGCAGTCCCCGGACAGGAGCAGAGACCCAGTACTTC
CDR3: CASSPRTGAETQYF

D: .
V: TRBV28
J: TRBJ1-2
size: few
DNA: TGTGCCAGCAGTTTATCAGGGTTAAAAGGCTATGGCTACACCTTC
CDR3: CASSLSGLKGYGYTF

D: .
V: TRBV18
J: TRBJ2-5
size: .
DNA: TGTGCCAGCTCACCGCCGACAGGACCTGTGGCCCAGTACTTC
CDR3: CASSPPTGPVAQYF

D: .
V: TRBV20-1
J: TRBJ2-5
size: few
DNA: TGCAGTGCCTACGGCGGGGAGACCCAGTACTTC
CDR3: CSAYGGETQYF

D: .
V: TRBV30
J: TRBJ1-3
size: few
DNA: TGTGCCTGGAGTGTGGGGGGGAGCGGAAACACCATATATTTT
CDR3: CAWSVGGSGNTIYF

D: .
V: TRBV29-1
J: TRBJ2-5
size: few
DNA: TGCAGCGTTGACAGGACAGAACAAGAGACCCAGTACTTC
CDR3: CSVDRTEQETQYF

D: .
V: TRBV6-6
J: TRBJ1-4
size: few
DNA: TGTGCCAGCAGTTACGCTCCGGATGAAAAACTGTTTTTT
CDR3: CASSYAPDEKLFF

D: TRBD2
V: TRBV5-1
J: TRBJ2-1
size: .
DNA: TGCGCCAGCAGCCGCACGGGACTAGCGGGGAACAATGAGCAGTTCTTC
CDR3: CASSRTGLAGNNEQFF

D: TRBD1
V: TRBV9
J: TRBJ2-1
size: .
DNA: TGTGCCAGCAGCTCCACAGGGGGCTCCTACAATGAGCAGTTCTTC
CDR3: CASSSTGGSYNEQFF

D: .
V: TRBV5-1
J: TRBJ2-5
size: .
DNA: TGCGCCAGCAGCTACGGGGGGCTGGAGACCCAGTACTTC
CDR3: CASSYGGLETQYF

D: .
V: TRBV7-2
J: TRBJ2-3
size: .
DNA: TGTGCCAGCAGCTTAAGGGGACTCCAGGCTTCTGATACGCAGTATTTT
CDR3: CASSLRGLQASDTQYF

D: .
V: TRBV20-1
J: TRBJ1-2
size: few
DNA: TGCAGTGCTAGAGATCAAGGGGGCTACACCTTC
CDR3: CSARDQGGYTF

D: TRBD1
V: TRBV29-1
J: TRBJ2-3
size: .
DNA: TGCAGCGTTCAGGGACAGGGACGCAGAAGGCCAGATACGCAGTATTTT
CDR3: CSVQGQGRRRPDTQYF

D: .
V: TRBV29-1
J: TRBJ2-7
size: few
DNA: TGCAGCGCTGGGCCGGTCTACGAGCAGTACTTC
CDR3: CSAGPVYEQYF

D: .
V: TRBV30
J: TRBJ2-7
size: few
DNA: TGTGCCTGGACCAGGGCCTACGAGCAGTACTTC
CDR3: CAWTRAYEQYF

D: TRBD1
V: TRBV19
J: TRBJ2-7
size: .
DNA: TGTGCCAGTAGCCAGACAGGGAACGAGCAGTACTTC
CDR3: CASSQTGNEQYF

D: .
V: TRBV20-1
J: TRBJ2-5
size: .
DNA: TGCAGTGCAGGGTGGGGCGAGACCCAGTACTTC
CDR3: CSAGWGETQYF

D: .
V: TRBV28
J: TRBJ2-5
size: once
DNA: TGTGCCAGCAGGGACTTACAAGAGACCCAGTACTTC
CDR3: CASRDLQETQYF

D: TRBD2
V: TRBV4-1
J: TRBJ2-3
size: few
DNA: TGCGCCAGCAGCGAACGGGAGGGAAGAGATACGCAGTATTTT
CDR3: CASSEREGRDTQYF

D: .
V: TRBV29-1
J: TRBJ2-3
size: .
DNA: TGCAGCGTTGTAACAGGGCCCACAGATACGCAGTATTTT
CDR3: CSVVTGPTDTQYF

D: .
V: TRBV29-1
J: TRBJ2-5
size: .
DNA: TGCAGCGTTGAGCCGGGGCCACAAGAGACCCAGTACTTC
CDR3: CSVEPGPQETQYF

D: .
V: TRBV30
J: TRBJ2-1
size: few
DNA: TGTGCCTGGGCCCAGGGTCTGAGCTCCTACAATGAGCAGTTCTTC
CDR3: CAWAQGLSSYNEQFF

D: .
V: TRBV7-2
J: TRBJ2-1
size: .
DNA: TGTGCCAGCAGCTTAGAGGTACAGTCCTACAATGAGCAGTTCTTC
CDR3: CASSLEVQSYNEQFF

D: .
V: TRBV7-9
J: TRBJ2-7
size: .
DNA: TGTGCCAGCAGCCCCGCCTACGAGCAGTACTTC
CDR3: CASSPAYEQYF

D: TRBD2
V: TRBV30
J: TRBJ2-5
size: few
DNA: TGTGCCTGGAGTGGCACTAGCGGGAGACGGGAGACCCAGTACTTC
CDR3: CAWSGTSGRRETQYF

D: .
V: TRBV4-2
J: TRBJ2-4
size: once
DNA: TGTGCCAGCAGCCGAGATCTAGCCAAAAACATTCAGTACTTC
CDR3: CASSRDLAKNIQYF

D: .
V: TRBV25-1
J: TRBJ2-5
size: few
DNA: TGTGCCAGCCAGACATCTCTTAGGGAGACCCAGTACTTC
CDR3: CASQTSLRETQYF

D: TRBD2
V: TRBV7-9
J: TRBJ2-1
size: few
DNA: TGTGCCAGCAACAACGTAGCGGGAGCTACTCATGAGCAGTTCTTC
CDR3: CASNNVAGATHEQFF

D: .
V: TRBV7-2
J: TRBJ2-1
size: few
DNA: TGTGCCAGCAGCTCCCGTACAGGGTCCTCCTACAATGAGCAGTTCTTC
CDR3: CASSSRTGSSYNEQFF